A single TCR beta chain is shown here with its context. The data were taken from a study of blood T cell repertoires in COVID-19. In the study overall: COVID-19 samples from acute and convalescent phases originated in the United States, Italy and Spain. In each case, the material was cDNA or gDNA derived from T cells, B-cell-depleted T cells, or PBMCs.

Here immunoSEQ multiplex PCR was the method, and the copy in TCRdb shows in-frame clones only, minus some. Among about 250,000 clones listed, 88% were seen once. The CDR3 totals 14 residues. CDR1 is MNHEY, CDR2 SVGAGI, per germline. J lost 1 base, V lost 6 bases, and 5 bases had no gene match. The receptor was isolated from a woman aged 25 to 39 with COVID-19, enrolled during active disease. The chain uses TRBV6-5 and TRBJ2-7, with 8 bases matching TRBD2. Sequenced sample: peripheral blood. This CDR3 is CASSGRVGSYEQYV. In DNA, the CDR3 is TGTGCCAGCAGCGGGAGGGTGGGTTCCTACGAGCAGTACGTC.